What follows are 26 T cell receptor beta chains derived from one specimen sequenced in a study of cytomegalovirus exposure and HLA in healthy donors. TCRdb keeps only in-frame clones here, not all; method: immunoSEQ multiplex PCR. This table holds a few hundred thousand clones, 85% to 90% found once. Specimen: PBMCs. The receptors come from a woman aged 18-30 years in good health and CMV-seronegative.

The V call is TRBV11-2, the J call TRBJ2-3; D is ambiguous. There are 13 residues in the CDR3. Deletions cut 5 bases from V and 4 bases from J, with 10 bases between. Germline V gene lookup returns CDR1 SGHAT and CDR2 FQNNGV. Written as DNA, the CDR3 is TGTGCCAGCAGCGATACTACCTCAGATACGCAGTATTTT. This encodes CASSDTTSDTQYF.

V is TRBV6-1 and J is TRBJ1-2; 10 bases map to TRBD1. The germline V gene encodes CDR1 MNHNS and CDR2 SASEGT. The length of the CDR3 is 16 residues. V lost 2 bases to trimming and J lost 4 bases; unmatched junction nucleotides: 7. For the CDR3, the DNA is TGTGCCAGCAGTGAATTAGGGACAGGGGCTTTCTATGGCTACACCTTC. This sequence encodes CASSELGTGAFYGYTF.

The chain links TRBV15 to TRBJ2-7; D uncertain. Germline CDR1 and CDR2: LNHNV and YYDKDF (reference sequence). Trimming took off 0 bases at V and 3 bases at J, with 6 bases between the two ends. The CDR3 totals 13 residues. DNA for the CDR3: TGTGCCACCAGCAGAGATCTCGGCTACGAGCAGTACTTC. Translated: CATSRDLGYEQYF.

The rearrangement uses TRBV13 and TRBJ2-5, with 12 bases aligning to TRBD2. The V and J ends lost 0 bases and 6 bases, in that order; junction bases with no gene match: 5. Germline V gene lookup returns CDR1 PRHDT and CDR2 FYEKMQ (reference sequence). This CDR3 spans 16 amino acids. The CDR3 is CASSLGTSGSIKTQYF. The CDR3 bases are TGTGCCAGCAGCTTAGGGACTAGCGGGAGCATAAAGACCCAGTACTTC.

Details on this clone: Compared with germline, one end of the junction differs, possibly owing to a read error. The V and J genes are TRBV6-1 and TRBJ1-2; no clear D gene. Germline loops: CDR1 MNHNS, CDR2 SASEGT. The CDR3 runs 11 residues. Written as DNA, the CDR3 is TGTGCCAGCAGTGACAGGCGCGAGGCGGGCTTC. This gives the protein CASSDRREAGF.

This clone has a single count. V is TRBV7-2 and J is TRBJ2-5, with D hard to call. V dropped 6 bases and J dropped 5 bases, with 13 bases sitting between them. Germline V gene sequence: CDR1 SGHTA, CDR2 FQGNSA. There are 13 residues in the CDR3. In DNA form, the CDR3 reads TGTGCCAGCAGTTTCTCCCGGGTGGAGACCCAGTACTTC. Its translation is CASSFSRVETQYF.

With regard to this clone: The sample holds other DNA sequences that translate to the same CDR3. The gene calls are TRBV5-1 and TRBJ1-2, with 11 bases lining up with TRBD1. J was trimmed by 2 bases and V by 0 bases; bases with no gene match: 0. The CDR3 has 15 amino acids. CDR1 and CDR2 from the germline V gene are SGHRS and YFSETQ. The CDR3 here is CASSLGTGGNYGYTF. The CDR3 coding sequence is TGCGCCAGCAGCTTGGGGACAGGGGGCAACTATGGCTACACCTTC.

The chain has TRBV4-1 and TRBJ2-1, with 7 positions matching TRBD2. Germline V gene lookup returns CDR1 MGHRA and CDR2 YSYEKL. CDR3 length: 15 residues. The V gene end was trimmed by 5 bases and the J gene end by 4 bases; junction bases not matched to a gene: 8. CDR3 protein: CASSTSGEGYNEQFF. Written as DNA, the CDR3 is TGCGCCAGCAGCACCAGCGGGGAAGGGTACAATGAGCAGTTCTTC.

This chain connects TRBV6-1 to TRBJ2-2; no clear D. Trimming stripped 2 bases from V and 12 bases from J, with 13 bases between. The germline V gene has CDR1 MNHNS and CDR2 SASEGT. The CDR3 has 13 residues. The CDR3 protein is CASSEKTSVQLFF. CDR3 in DNA: TGTGCCAGCAGTGAAAAGACTTCCGTGCAGCTGTTTTTT.

The CDR3 DNA is TGTGCCAGCAGTCTGGACAGGGGCTACGAGCAGTACTTC. Protein product: CASSLDRGYEQYF. This chain links TRBV27 with TRBJ2-7; 9 bases are shared with TRBD1. V was pared by 5 bases and J by 3 bases, with 2 bases of the junction left unmatched. This CDR3 is built from 13 residues. Germline-derived CDR1 and CDR2 are MNHEY and SMNVEV (reference sequence).

The chain has TRBV2 and TRBJ1-1; TRBD1 aligns across 7 bases. Germline assignment: CDR1 SNHLY and CDR2 FYNNEI. V trimming: 1 base; J trimming: 0 bases; junction bases outside the gene matches: 2. The CDR3 sequence is 15 residues long. The CDR3 sequence: CASSEETGMNTEAFF. The CDR3 nucleotides read TGTGCCAGCAGTGAAGAGACAGGGATGAACACTGAAGCTTTCTTT.

This clone has more than one count but fewer than ten. The CDR3 nucleotides read TGTGCCAGCAGCTCAGCGTCCTACGAGCAGTACTTC. This translates into CASSSASYEQYF. The chain couples TRBV5-6 to TRBJ2-7, with unresolved D. Germline V gene lookup returns CDR1 SGHDT and CDR2 YYEEEE. The CDR3 length is 12 residues. V lost 3 bases and J 1 base, leaving 5 bases between the germline ends.

Here the CDR3 DNA reads TGCAGCGTTGAGTCGGGGGTGGGGGTTCAAGAAGCTTTCTTT. Amino acids: CSVESGVGVQEAFF. The chain links TRBV29-1 to TRBJ1-1; TRBD1 might be the D (5 bases). The CDR3 consists of 14 residues. Trimming stripped 3 bases from V and 8 bases from J, with 19 bases between. Germline V CDR1 and CDR2: SQVTM, ANQGSEA.

This chain joins TRBV10-1 and TRBJ2-3, with 10 bases lining up with TRBD1. The germline V gene has CDR1 WNHNN and CDR2 SYGVQD (reference sequence). The length of the CDR3 is 17 residues. V dropped 8 bases and J dropped 3; count of bases not matched to a gene: 14. CDR3 protein: CASSLSGDRGFTDTQYF. The CDR3 region has the DNA TGCGCCAGCTCCCTTAGTGGGGACAGGGGTTTTACAGATACGCAGTATTTT.

The chain has TRBV5-4 and TRBJ2-1, with unresolved D. Germline V CDR1 and CDR2: SGHNT, YYREEE (reference sequence). This CDR3 comprises 14 residues. Trimming took off 4 bases at V and 9 bases at J, with 17 bases between the two ends. CDR3 DNA sequence: TGTGCCAGCAGCCATGATCCGACTGGCCGTGAGCAGTTCTTC. Amino acid sequence: CASSHDPTGREQFF.

The gene calls are TRBV6-6 and TRBJ1-2; possible D gene TRBD1, 5 bases. V was trimmed by 2 bases and J by 4 bases, leaving 5 bases between them. Germline V gives CDR1 MNHNY, CDR2 SVGAGI (reference sequence). The CDR3 consists of 12 residues. The CDR3 DNA sequence: TGTGCCAGCAGTTACGACAGCTATGGCTACACCTTC. It encodes CASSYDSYGYTF.

The chain links TRBV5-1 to TRBJ1-2; 8 positions match TRBD1. The CDR3 has 13 residues. CDR1 is SGHRS and CDR2 is YFSETQ in the germline V gene. Losses at the gene ends were 4 bases for V and 4 bases for J; bases not matched to a gene: 3. The CDR3 nucleotides read TGCGCCAGCAGCCAGGGGGCCGGCTATGGCTACACCTTC. Translated: CASSQGAGYGYTF.

The chain links TRBV6-1 to TRBJ2-1; TRBD2 matches 10 bases. Losses at the gene ends were 10 bases for V and 8 bases for J; bases not matched to a gene: 5. The CDR3 is 12 amino acids. Germline CDR1 is MNHNS and CDR2 is SASEGT. The CDR3 region is CATETSGYEQFF. The CDR3 region has the DNA TGTGCCACCGAGACTAGCGGGTATGAGCAGTTCTTC.

The J gene is TRBJ2-3, the V gene TRBV29-1, with TRBD1 matching 8 bases. The CDR3 consists of 13 residues. CDR1 is SQVTM and CDR2 is ANQGSEA in the germline V gene. V lost 4 bases to trimming and J lost 3 bases; unmatched junction nucleotides: 3. CDR3 amino acids: CSVGTGLTDTQYF. DNA of the CDR3: TGCAGCGTTGGGACAGGGTTAACAGATACGCAGTATTTT.

The J gene is TRBJ2-7, the V gene TRBV18; 9 bases map to TRBD1. There are 16 residues in the CDR3. Trimming removed 3 bases from V and 0 bases from J; junction bases left unmatched: 6. Germline V gives CDR1 KGHSH, CDR2 LQKENI. CDR3 sequence: CASSPWDRVYSYEQYF. The DNA for the CDR3 is TGTGCCAGCTCACCTTGGGACAGGGTCTACTCCTACGAGCAGTACTTC.

The chain carries TRBV6-1 and TRBJ2-7; 9 positions match TRBD2. In germline, CDR1 is MNHNS, CDR2 SASEGT. With 5 bases clipped from V and 1 base from J, the junction kept 3 bases outside the gene matches. CDR3 length equals 14 residues. Here the CDR3 DNA reads TGTGCCAGCAGTAAGACTAGCGGTTCCTACGAGCAGTACTTC. Translating gives CASSKTSGSYEQYF.

This clone has a handful of counts. The chain recombines TRBV5-4 with TRBJ2-4; TRBD2 aligns across 9 bases. Trimming cost V 2 bases and J 2 bases; bases outside gene matches: 14. The CDR3 runs to 19 residues. Germline V gene sequence: CDR1 SGHNT, CDR2 YYREEE (reference sequence). The chain's CDR3 is CASSLSSFSGSPTKNIQYF. In nucleotides, the CDR3 is TGTGCCAGCAGCTTATCCTCCTTTAGCGGGAGCCCGACCAAAAACATTCAGTACTTC.

V is TRBV5-1 and J is TRBJ1-1; a weak D match, TRBD1 (6 bases). CDR3 size: 16 residues. V lost 0 bases and J lost 4, with 16 bases in between. Germline V gene data show CDR1 as SGHRS and CDR2 as YFSETQ. In DNA, the CDR3 is TGCGCCAGCAGCTTGGTGACAGGAAAAATGGGCACTGAAGCTTTCTTT. This translates into CASSLVTGKMGTEAFF.

CDR3 protein: CASSLFTGAYEQYF. The CDR3 DNA is TGTGCCAGCAGCTTGTTCACAGGGGCCTACGAGCAGTACTTC. V and J are TRBV5-4 and TRBJ2-7, with TRBD1 matching over 7 bases. Germline V gives CDR1 SGHNT, CDR2 YYREEE (reference sequence). J was trimmed by 2 bases and V by 1 base; bases with no gene match: 3. This CDR3 contains 14 residues.

This clone was counted between two and nine times. The V gene is TRBV18, the J gene TRBJ1-5, with D unclear. Trimming left V 2 bases short and J 2 bases short, with 13 bases between. This CDR3 has 16 amino acids. Germline lookup yields CDR1 KGHSH and CDR2 LQKENI. The CDR3 here is CASSPAAGSGNQPQHF. The DNA of the CDR3 is TGTGCCAGCTCACCAGCGGCCGGGAGTGGCAATCAGCCCCAGCATTTT. The full variable domain, in which reference TRBV18 and TRBJ1-5 provide the parts outside the CDR3, is NAGVMQNPRHLVRRRGQEARLRCSPMKGHSHVYWYRQLPEEGLKFMVYLQKENIIDESGMPKERFSAEFPKEGPSILRIQQVVRGDSAAYFCASSPAAGSGNQPQHFGDGTRLSIL.

This chain links TRBV2 with TRBJ2-3, with D tentatively TRBD2 (5 bases). There are 13 residues in the CDR3. Germline lookup yields CDR1 SNHLY and CDR2 FYNNEI. Trimming shortened V by 7 bases and J by 4 bases, and 12 bases separated the two germline ends. This chain's CDR3 is CASNPAEADTQYF. The CDR3 DNA reads TGTGCCAGCAACCCGGCGGAGGCAGATACGCAGTATTTT. Full variable domain (missing parts from reference TRBV2 and TRBJ2-3): EPEVTQTPSHQVTQMGQEVILRCVPISNHLYFYWYRQILGQKVEFLVSFYNNEISEKSEIFDDQFSVERPDGSNFTLKIRSTKLEDSAMYFCASNPAEADTQYFGPGTRLTVL.